The rows below give T cell receptor beta chains drawn from one sample of a study of regulatory T cells in long-lasting Graves disease. TCRdb itself ran the multiplex PCR reads through MiXCR, one entry per CDR3 protein. Of around 480,000 distinct CDR3 sequences in the sample, 15% to 20% were seen once. This sample was shared with a second study, whose subject was T cells in Graves' hyperthyroidism and ophthalmopathy.

The material was peripheral blood mononuclear cells (PBMCs), obtained at new diagnosis, from a patient treated with antithyroid drugs. The receptors were sampled from a woman aged 35-65 years with Graves disease. Both conserved end residues are part of each CDR3. The order of the fields is CDR3 DNA, CDR3 protein, J gene, D gene, CDR3 length, V gene, clone size. D genes are given only for firm matches. Size values are once, few and many counts, or a class for expanded clones, and some rows have none.

cdr3_nt: TGCGCCAGCAGTGAGTCAAGGGGGGGACGGACTGAAGCTTTCTTT; cdr3_aa: CASSESRGGRTEAFF; j_call: TRBJ1-1; d_call: -; cdr3_length: 15; v_call: TRBV10-2; clone_size: many
cdr3_nt: TGCAGTGCTAGGGGGCCTCGACTAGCGGGGGGCTATGAGCAGTTCTTC; cdr3_aa: CSARGPRLAGGYEQFF; j_call: TRBJ2-1; d_call: TRBD2; cdr3_length: 16; v_call: TRBV20-1; clone_size: -
cdr3_nt: TGTGCCAGCAGCCTCGACAGGGGGAAAACTGAAGCTTTCTTT; cdr3_aa: CASSLDRGKTEAFF; j_call: TRBJ1-1; d_call: TRBD1; cdr3_length: 14; v_call: TRBV3-1; clone_size: many
cdr3_nt: TGTGCCAGCAGTTTCTCCGGGACAAATATTAATGAAAAACTGTTTTTT; cdr3_aa: CASSFSGTNINEKLFF; j_call: TRBJ1-4; d_call: -; cdr3_length: 16; v_call: TRBV12-3/TRBV12-4; clone_size: many
cdr3_nt: TGTGCTAGTGGTTCCCGGACTAGCGGGGTTTTTTTCCATGAGCAGTTCTTC; cdr3_aa: CASGSRTSGVFFHEQFF; j_call: TRBJ2-1; d_call: TRBD2; cdr3_length: 17; v_call: TRBV12-5; clone_size: few
cdr3_nt: TGTGCCAGCAGGGGACCCGACAGGGGGAGGGCCGGGGAGCTGTTTTTT; cdr3_aa: CASRGPDRGRAGELFF; j_call: TRBJ2-2; d_call: TRBD1; cdr3_length: 16; v_call: TRBV6-1; clone_size: -
cdr3_nt: TGTGCCAGCAGCCAAGCTGCTCAAAGCTCCTACGAGCAGTACTTC; cdr3_aa: CASSQAAQSSYEQYF; j_call: TRBJ2-7; d_call: -; cdr3_length: 15; v_call: TRBV3-1; clone_size: many
cdr3_nt: TGTGCCAGCACCTGGTCCAGTCGGGACCACACCTTC; cdr3_aa: CASTWSSRDHTF; j_call: TRBJ1-2; d_call: -; cdr3_length: 12; v_call: TRBV6-1; clone_size: few
cdr3_nt: TGCGCCAGCACCTCGTCCCCCGGGGCCAACGTCCTGACTTTC; cdr3_aa: CASTSSPGANVLTF; j_call: TRBJ2-6; d_call: -; cdr3_length: 14; v_call: TRBV4-1; clone_size: -
cdr3_nt: TGTGCCAGCAGCTTAGACCTTGGAGAAATTCAGCATTTT; cdr3_aa: CASSLDLGEIQHF; j_call: TRBJ1-5; d_call: -; cdr3_length: 13; v_call: TRBV11-2; clone_size: few
cdr3_nt: TGTGCCAGCAGTTTAGGGGGACAGGCCAATTCACCCCTCCACTTT; cdr3_aa: CASSLGGQANSPLHF; j_call: TRBJ1-6; d_call: TRBD1; cdr3_length: 15; v_call: TRBV12-3/TRBV12-4; clone_size: many
cdr3_nt: TGTGCTAGTGGTTTGGGGGTAGGACAGCCCCAGCATTTT; cdr3_aa: CASGLGVGQPQHF; j_call: TRBJ1-5; d_call: -; cdr3_length: 13; v_call: TRBV12-5; clone_size: many
cdr3_nt: TGTGCCAGCAGCCAAAGCGGGGGGCTGACAGATACGCAGTATTTT; cdr3_aa: CASSQSGGLTDTQYF; j_call: TRBJ2-3; d_call: TRBD2; cdr3_length: 15; v_call: TRBV3-1; clone_size: many